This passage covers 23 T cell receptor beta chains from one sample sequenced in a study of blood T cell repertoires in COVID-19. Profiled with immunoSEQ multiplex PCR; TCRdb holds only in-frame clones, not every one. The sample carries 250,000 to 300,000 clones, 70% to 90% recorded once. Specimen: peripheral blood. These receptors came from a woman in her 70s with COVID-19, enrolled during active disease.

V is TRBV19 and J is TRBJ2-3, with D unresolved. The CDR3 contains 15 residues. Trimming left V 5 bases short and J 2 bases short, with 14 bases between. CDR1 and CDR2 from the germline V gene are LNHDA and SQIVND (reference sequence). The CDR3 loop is CASSSSGMITDTQYF. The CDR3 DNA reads TGTGCCAGTAGTTCGTCAGGAATGATCACAGATACGCAGTATTTT.

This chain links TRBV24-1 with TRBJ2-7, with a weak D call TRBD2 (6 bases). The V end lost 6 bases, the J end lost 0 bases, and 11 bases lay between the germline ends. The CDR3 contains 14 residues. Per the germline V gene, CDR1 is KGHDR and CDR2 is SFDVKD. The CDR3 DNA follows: TGTGCCACCAGTCAAACCGGGAGCTCCTACGAGCAGTACTTC. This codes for CATSQTGSSYEQYF.

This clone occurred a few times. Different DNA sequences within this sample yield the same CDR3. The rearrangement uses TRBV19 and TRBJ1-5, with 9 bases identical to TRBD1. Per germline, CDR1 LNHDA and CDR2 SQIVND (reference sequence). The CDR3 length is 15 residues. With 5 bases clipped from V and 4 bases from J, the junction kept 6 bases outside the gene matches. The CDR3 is CASSRTGEGNQPQHF. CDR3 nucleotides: TGTGCCAGTAGTCGGACAGGGGAGGGGAATCAGCCCCAGCATTTT.

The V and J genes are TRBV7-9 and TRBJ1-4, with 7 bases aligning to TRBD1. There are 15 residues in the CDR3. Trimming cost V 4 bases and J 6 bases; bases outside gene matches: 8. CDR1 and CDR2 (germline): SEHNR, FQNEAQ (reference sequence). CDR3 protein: CASSWYRGGDEKLFF. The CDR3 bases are TGTGCCAGCAGCTGGTACAGGGGTGGGGATGAAAAACTGTTTTTT.

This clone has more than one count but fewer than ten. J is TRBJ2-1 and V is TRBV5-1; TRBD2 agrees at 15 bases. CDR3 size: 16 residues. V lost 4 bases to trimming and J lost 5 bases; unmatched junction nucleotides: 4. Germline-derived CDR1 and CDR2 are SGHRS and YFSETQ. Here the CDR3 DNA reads TGCGCCAGCAGCGTTTGGACTAGCGGGGGGGACAATGAGCAGTTCTTC. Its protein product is CASSVWTSGGDNEQFF.

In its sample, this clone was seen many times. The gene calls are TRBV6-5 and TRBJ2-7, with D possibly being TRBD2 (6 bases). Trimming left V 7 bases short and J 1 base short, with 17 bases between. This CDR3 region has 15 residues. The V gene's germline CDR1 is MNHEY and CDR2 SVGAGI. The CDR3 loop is CASNRDWGESYEQYF. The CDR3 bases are TGTGCCAGCAATCGGGACTGGGGGGAATCCTACGAGCAGTACTTC.

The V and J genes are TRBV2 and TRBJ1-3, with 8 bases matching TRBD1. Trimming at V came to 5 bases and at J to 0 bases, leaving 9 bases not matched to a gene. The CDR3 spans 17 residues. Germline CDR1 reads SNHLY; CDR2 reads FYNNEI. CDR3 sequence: CASSPGQGRLSGNTIYF. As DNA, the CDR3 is TGTGCCAGCAGTCCAGGACAGGGCAGACTCTCTGGAAACACCATATATTTT. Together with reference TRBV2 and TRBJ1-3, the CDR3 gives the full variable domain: EPEVTQTPSHQVTQMGQEVILRCVPISNHLYFYWYRQILGQKVEFLVSFYNNEISEKSEIFDDQFSVERPDGSNFTLKIRSTKLEDSAMYFCASSPGQGRLSGNTIYFGEGSWLTVV.

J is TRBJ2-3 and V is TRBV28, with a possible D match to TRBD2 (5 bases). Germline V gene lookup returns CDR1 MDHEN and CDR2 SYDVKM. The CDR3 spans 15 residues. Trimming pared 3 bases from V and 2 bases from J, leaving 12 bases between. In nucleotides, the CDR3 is TGTGCCAGCAGTTTCGGGTCGGGGATCACAGATACGCAGTATTTT. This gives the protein CASSFGSGITDTQYF.

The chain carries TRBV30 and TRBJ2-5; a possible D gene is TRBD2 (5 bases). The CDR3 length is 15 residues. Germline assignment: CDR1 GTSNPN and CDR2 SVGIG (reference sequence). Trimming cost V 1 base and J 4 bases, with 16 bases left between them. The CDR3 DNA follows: TGTGCCTGGAGTGCCGGACTGGTCCCGGGAGAGACCCAGTACTTC. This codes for CAWSAGLVPGETQYF.

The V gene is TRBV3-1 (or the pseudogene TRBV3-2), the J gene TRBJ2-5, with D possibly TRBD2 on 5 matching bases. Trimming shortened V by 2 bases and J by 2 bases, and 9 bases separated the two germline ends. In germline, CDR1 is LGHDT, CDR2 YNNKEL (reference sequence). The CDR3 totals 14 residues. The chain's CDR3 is CASSQLRGQETQYF. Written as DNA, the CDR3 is TGTGCCAGCAGCCAACTTCGGGGTCAAGAGACCCAGTACTTC.

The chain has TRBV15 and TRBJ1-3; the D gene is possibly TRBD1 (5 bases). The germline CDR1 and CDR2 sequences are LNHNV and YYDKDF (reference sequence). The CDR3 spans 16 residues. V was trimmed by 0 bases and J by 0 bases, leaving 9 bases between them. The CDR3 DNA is TGTGCCACCAGCAGAGATAGGGGCCTCTCTGGAAACACCATATATTTT. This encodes CATSRDRGLSGNTIYF.

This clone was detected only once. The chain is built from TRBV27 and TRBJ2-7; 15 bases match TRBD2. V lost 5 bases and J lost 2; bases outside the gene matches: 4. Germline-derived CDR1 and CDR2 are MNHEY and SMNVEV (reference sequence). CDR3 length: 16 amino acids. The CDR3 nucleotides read TGTGCCAGCAGTCCCGGGACTAGCGGGGGGACCTACGAGCAGTACTTC. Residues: CASSPGTSGGTYEQYF.

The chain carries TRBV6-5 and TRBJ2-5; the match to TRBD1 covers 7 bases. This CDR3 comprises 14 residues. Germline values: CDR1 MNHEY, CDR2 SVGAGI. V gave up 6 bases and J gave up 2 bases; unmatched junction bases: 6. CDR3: CASSRDSFQETQYF. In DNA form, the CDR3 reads TGTGCCAGCAGCCGGGACAGCTTTCAAGAGACCCAGTACTTC.

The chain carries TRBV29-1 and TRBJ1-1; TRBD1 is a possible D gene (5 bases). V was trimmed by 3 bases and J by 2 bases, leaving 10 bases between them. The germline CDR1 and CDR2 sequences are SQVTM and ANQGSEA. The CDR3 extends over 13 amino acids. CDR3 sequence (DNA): TGCAGCGTTGAGGAGGGGCGCAACACTGAAGCTTTCTTT. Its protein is CSVEEGRNTEAFF.

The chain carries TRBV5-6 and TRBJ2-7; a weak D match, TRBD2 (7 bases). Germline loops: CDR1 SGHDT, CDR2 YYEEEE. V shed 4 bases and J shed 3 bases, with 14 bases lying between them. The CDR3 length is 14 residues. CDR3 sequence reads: CASSRRGAGYEQYF. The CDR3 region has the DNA TGTGCCAGCAGCCGCCGGGGGGCGGGCTACGAGCAGTACTTC.

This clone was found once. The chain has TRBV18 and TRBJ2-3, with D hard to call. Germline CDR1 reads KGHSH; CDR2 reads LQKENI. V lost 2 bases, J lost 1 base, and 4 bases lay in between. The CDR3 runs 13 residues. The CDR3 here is CASSPVGTDTQYF. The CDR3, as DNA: TGTGCCAGCTCACCAGTCGGCACAGATACGCAGTATTTT.

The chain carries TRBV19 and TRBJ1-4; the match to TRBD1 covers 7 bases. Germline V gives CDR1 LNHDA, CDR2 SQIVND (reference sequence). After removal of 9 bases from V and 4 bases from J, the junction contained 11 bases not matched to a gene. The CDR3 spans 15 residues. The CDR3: CARQDRAGSNEKLFF. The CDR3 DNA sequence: TGTGCCAGACAAGACAGGGCCGGTAGTAATGAAAAACTGTTTTTT.

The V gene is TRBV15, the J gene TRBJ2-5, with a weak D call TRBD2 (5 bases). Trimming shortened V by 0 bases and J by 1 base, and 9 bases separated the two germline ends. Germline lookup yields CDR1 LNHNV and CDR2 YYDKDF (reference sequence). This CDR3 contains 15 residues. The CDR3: CATSRDQAVQETQYF. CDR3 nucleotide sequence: TGTGCCACCAGCAGAGATCAAGCGGTCCAAGAGACCCAGTACTTC.

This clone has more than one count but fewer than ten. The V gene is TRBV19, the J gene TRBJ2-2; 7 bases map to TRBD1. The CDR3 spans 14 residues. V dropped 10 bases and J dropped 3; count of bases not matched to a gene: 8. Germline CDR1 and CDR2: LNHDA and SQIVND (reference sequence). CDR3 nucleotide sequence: TGTGCCACGGCGACAGGGATCGACACCGGGGAGCTGTTTTTT. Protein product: CATATGIDTGELFF.

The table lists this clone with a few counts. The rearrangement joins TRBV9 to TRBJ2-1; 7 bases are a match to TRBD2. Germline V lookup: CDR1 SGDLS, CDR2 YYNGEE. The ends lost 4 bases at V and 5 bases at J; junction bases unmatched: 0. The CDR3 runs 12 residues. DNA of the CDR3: TGTGCCAGCAGCCGGGGGGACAATGAGCAGTTCTTC. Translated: CASSRGDNEQFF.

CDR3 DNA sequence: TGTGCCAGCAGCTCCCAGGGGCGAGATTCACCCCTCCACTTT. Translation: CASSSQGRDSPLHF. This chain links TRBV7-2 with TRBJ1-6; TRBD1 might be the D (6 bases). Germline V gene lookup returns CDR1 SGHTA and CDR2 FQGNSA. Trimming left V 4 bases short and J 8 bases short, with 12 bases between. The length of the CDR3 is 14 residues. The whole variable domain, remainder taken from reference TRBV7-2 and TRBJ1-6, is GAGVSQSPSNKVTEKGKDVELRCDPISGHTALYWYRQSLGQGLEFLIYFQGNSAPDKSGLPSDRFSAERTGGSVSTLTIQRTQQEDSAVYLCASSSQGRDSPLHFGNGTRLTVT.

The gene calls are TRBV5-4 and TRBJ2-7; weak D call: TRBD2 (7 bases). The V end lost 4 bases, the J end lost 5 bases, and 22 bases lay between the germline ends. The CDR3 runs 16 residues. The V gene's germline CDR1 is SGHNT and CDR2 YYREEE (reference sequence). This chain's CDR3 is CASSPEGRGRSHEQYF. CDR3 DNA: TGTGCCAGCAGCCCCGAGGGGCGGGGGCGCTCGCACGAGCAGTACTTC.

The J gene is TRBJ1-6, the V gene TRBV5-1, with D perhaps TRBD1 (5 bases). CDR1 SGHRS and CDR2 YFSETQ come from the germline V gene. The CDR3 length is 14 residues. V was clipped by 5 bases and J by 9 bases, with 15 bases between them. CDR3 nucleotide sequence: TGCGCCAGCAGTCCGGGGGTTTTTTCTTCACCCCTCCACTTT. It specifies CASSPGVFSSPLHF. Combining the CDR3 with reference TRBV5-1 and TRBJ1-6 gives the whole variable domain KAGVTQTPRYLIKTRGQQVTLSCSPISGHRSVSWYQQTPGQGLQFLFEYFSETQRNKGNFPGRFSGRQFSNSRSEMNVSTLELGDSALYLCASSPGVFSSPLHFGNGTRLTVT.